In this sample, the clone carrying this TCR beta chain turned up many times. These data originate in a study of identical twins. From the 5' RACE reads, TCRdb called clonotypes with MiXCR, one entry per CDR3 protein. Of about 480,000 distinct CDR3 sequences listed, approximately 15% are singletons. CDR1 KGHDR and CDR2 SFDVKD come from the germline V gene. The J segment lost 6 bases and the V segment lost 4 bases, leaving 5 bases of the junction unmatched. This CDR3 contains 16 residues. The data were also submitted as part of a second study, on yellow fever vaccine responses in identical twins.

Sequences were obtained from CD4+ T cells sorted from blood. The receptor's source is a young woman in good health. The chain employs TRBV24-1 and TRBJ2-1, with 13 bases fitting TRBD2. CDR3 sequence: CATSDPLAGGVNEQFF. CDR3 sequence (DNA): TGTGCCACCAGTGACCCACTAGCGGGGGGGGTCAATGAGCAGTTCTTC.